A selection of T cell receptor beta chains follows, all from one sample in a study of shared clonotypes between healthy human individuals. TCRdb keeps only in-frame clones here, not all; method: immunoSEQ multiplex PCR. The data show 2 million to 3 million clones, approximately 92% seen once. The sample comprised naive CD4+ T cells sorted from blood. All receptors come from a man between 18 and 35 years old in good health. Both conserved end residues are part of each CDR3. The order of the fields is V gene, D gene, J gene, clone size, CDR3 protein, CDR3 DNA. The D gene is left open where the match is weak. Rows give clone size only sometimes, using once, few, many, or a class for an expanded clone.

TRBV28	-	TRBJ2-7	-	CASSSSASGSYEQYF	-
TRBV14	-	TRBJ2-1	-	CASSQDPLASEQFF	TGTGCCAGCAGCCAAGACCCACTAGCAAGTGAGCAGTTCTTC
TRBV5-1	-	TRBJ1-5	-	CASREGSSDNQPQHF	TGCGCCAGCCGGGAGGGGTCGAGCGATAATCAGCCCCAGCATTTT
TRBV5-8	-	TRBJ2-5	-	CASSLGGQTRATQYF	TGTGCCAGCAGCTTGGGCGGACAGACAAGAGCGACCCAGTACTTC
TRBV7-8	-	TRBJ2-5	-	CASSLGEAETQYF	TGTGCCAGCAGCTTGGGGGAGGCAGAGACCCAGTACTTC
TRBV10-3	-	TRBJ2-5	-	CATQAGVWETQYF	TGTGCCACCCAAGCGGGTGTTTGGGAGACCCAGTACTTC
TRBV7-2	-	TRBJ2-1	-	CASSLDWNNEQFF	TGTGCCAGCAGCTTGGACTGGAACAATGAGCAGTTCTTC
TRBV5-1	-	TRBJ1-1	-	CASSLAAGAMNTEAFF	TGCGCCAGCAGCTTGGCCGCAGGGGCCATGAACACTGAAGCTTTCTTT
TRBV5-1	-	TRBJ2-7	-	CASSLVKGVAYEQYF	TGCGCCAGCAGCTTGGTAAAGGGCGTAGCCTACGAGCAGTACTTC
TRBV7-9	TRBD1	TRBJ1-3	-	CASTAQGAQGNTIYF	TGTGCCAGCACCGCACAGGGGGCGCAAGGAAACACCATATATTTT
TRBV7-2	-	TRBJ2-1	-	CASSYQGGDEQFF	TGTGCCAGCAGCTATCAGGGGGGGGATGAGCAGTTCTTC
TRBV5-6	TRBD1	TRBJ2-3	-	CASSIGTGTDTQYF	TGTGCCAGCAGCATAGGGACAGGCACAGATACGCAGTATTTT
TRBV6-1	-	TRBJ2-5	-	CASSEMLAIWNTQYF	TGTGCCAGCAGTGAAATGTTGGCCATTTGGAACACCCAGTACTTC
TRBV14	-	TRBJ1-1	-	CASSQVAEAFF	TGTGCCAGCAGCCAAGTAGCTGAAGCTTTCTTT
TRBV6-1	-	TRBJ1-6	-	CASKEGHYNSPLHF	TGTGCCAGCAAGGAGGGACATTATAATTCACCCCTCCACTTT
TRBV28	-	TRBJ1-5	-	CASSLPQRRTGSNQPQHF	TGTGCCAGCAGTTTGCCCCAGAGGAGGACGGGTAGCAATCAGCCCCAGCATTTT
TRBV11-3	-	TRBJ2-3	-	CASSLGRPTDTQYF	TGTGCCAGCAGCTTAGGGCGCCCCACAGATACGCAGTATTTT
TRBV5-1	TRBD1	TRBJ1-2	-	CASSSDRATVGYTF	TGCGCCAGCAGTTCGGACAGGGCGACGGTCGGCTACACCTTC
TRBV6-5	-	TRBJ2-7	once	CASRFTTESSYEQYF	TGTGCCAGCAGATTCACGACAGAGTCCTCCTACGAGCAGTACTTC
TRBV5-1	TRBD2	TRBJ2-3	-	CASSLMAGERDTQYF	TGCGCCAGCAGCCTAATGGCGGGGGAGCGGGATACGCAGTATTTT
TRBV19	-	TRBJ1-1	-	CASSMAQRNTEAFF	TGTGCCAGTAGTATGGCTCAGAGGAACACTGAAGCTTTCTTT
TRBV25-1	TRBD1	TRBJ1-1	few	CASSAFGQGVAFF	TGTGCCAGCAGTGCCTTCGGACAGGGAGTAGCTTTCTTT
TRBV9	-	TRBJ1-1	-	CASSVAGRRGDNLREAFF	TGTGCCAGCAGCGTAGCTGGGAGGAGGGGCGACAATTTGCGTGAAGCTTTCTTT
TRBV5-1	-	TRBJ2-1	-	CASEAAGSYNEQFF	TGCGCCTCGGAGGCGGCCGGCTCCTACAATGAGCAGTTCTTC
TRBV2	TRBD1	TRBJ1-2	-	CASSESIQGAVGYTF	TGTGCCAGCAGTGAAAGTATTCAGGGGGCGGTTGGCTACACCTTC
TRBV7-9	-	TRBJ2-3	-	CASTPGPGDTQYF	TGTGCCAGCACTCCGGGCCCGGGAGATACGCAGTATTTT
TRBV10-1	-	TRBJ1-6	-	CASSEMRDGSSYNSPLHF	TGCGCCAGCAGTGAGATGAGGGATGGGAGCTCCTATAATTCACCCCTCCACTTT
TRBV19	-	TRBJ2-7	-	CASSIGQDHYEQYF	TGTGCCAGTAGTATAGGACAGGACCACTACGAGCAGTACTTC
TRBV2	-	TRBJ2-4	-	CASSPIRDPNIQYF	TGTGCCAGCTCTCCTATCAGGGACCCCAACATTCAGTACTTC
TRBV5-4	-	TRBJ2-2	-	CASSSAGAGELFF	TGTGCCAGCAGCTCTGCAGGTGCCGGGGAGCTGTTTTTT
TRBV7-9	-	TRBJ2-2	-	CASSLEQLGGELFF	TGTGCCAGCAGCTTAGAGCAGCTGGGCGGGGAGCTGTTTTTT
TRBV7-8	-	TRBJ1-3	-	CASSLGGPGAGDTIYF	TGTGCCAGCAGCTTAGGGGGCCCCGGAGCTGGAGACACCATATATTTT
TRBV5-1	-	TRBJ2-7	-	CASSGGTSSSYEQYF	TGCGCCAGCTCGGGCGGAACGTCCAGCTCCTACGAGCAGTACTTC
TRBV7-2	TRBD2	TRBJ2-1	-	CASSLVGTSAYNEQFF	TGTGCCAGCAGCTTAGTAGGGACTAGCGCCTACAATGAGCAGTTCTTC
TRBV2	-	TRBJ1-4	-	CASRNRLTNEKLFF	TGTGCCAGCAGGAACAGATTAACTAATGAAAAACTGTTTTTT
TRBV2	TRBD2	TRBJ2-7	-	CASKRLAGSYEQYF	TGTGCCAGCAAACGACTAGCGGGGTCCTACGAGCAGTACTTC
TRBV29-1	TRBD2	TRBJ2-3	-	CSVVKLAGAVADTQYF	TGCAGCGTTGTTAAACTAGCGGGAGCAGTGGCGGATACGCAGTATTTT
TRBV30	-	TRBJ1-5	-	CAWSGASFNQPQHF	TGTGCCTGGAGTGGGGCCTCCTTCAATCAGCCCCAGCATTTT
TRBV5-4	-	TRBJ2-1	-	CASSLDKGTYNEQFF	TGTGCCAGCAGCTTGGACAAGGGGACATACAATGAGCAGTTCTTC
TRBV11-2	-	TRBJ2-5	-	CASNQNSAGTGTQYF	TGTGCCAGCAACCAAAACTCGGCGGGAACGGGGACCCAGTACTTC
TRBV18	-	TRBJ2-7	-	CASSPLRKPYEQYF	TGTGCCAGCTCACCATTGCGGAAGCCCTACGAGCAGTACTTC
TRBV11-3	TRBD2	TRBJ2-5	-	CASSLDSGTKTQYF	TGTGCCAGCAGCTTAGATAGCGGGACAAAGACCCAGTACTTC
TRBV19	TRBD1	TRBJ1-5	once	CASSAGQQNIYSNQPQHF	TGTGCCAGTAGCGCGGGACAGCAGAATATCTATAGCAATCAGCCCCAGCATTTT
TRBV7-9	TRBD2	TRBJ2-2	once	CASSLAGGPDTGELFF	TGTGCCAGCAGCTTGGCGGGAGGGCCCGACACCGGGGAGCTGTTTTTT
TRBV30	-	TRBJ2-2	-	CAWRLSSGELFF	TGTGCCTGGAGGCTGTCTTCGGGGGAGCTGTTTTTT
TRBV2	TRBD2	TRBJ2-1	-	CASRGGYNEQFF	TGTGCCAGCAGGGGAGGGTACAATGAGCAGTTCTTC
TRBV19	-	TRBJ2-1	-	CASRDFKKGPSYNEQFF	TGTGCCAGTAGAGACTTTAAAAAGGGACCGTCCTACAATGAGCAGTTCTTC